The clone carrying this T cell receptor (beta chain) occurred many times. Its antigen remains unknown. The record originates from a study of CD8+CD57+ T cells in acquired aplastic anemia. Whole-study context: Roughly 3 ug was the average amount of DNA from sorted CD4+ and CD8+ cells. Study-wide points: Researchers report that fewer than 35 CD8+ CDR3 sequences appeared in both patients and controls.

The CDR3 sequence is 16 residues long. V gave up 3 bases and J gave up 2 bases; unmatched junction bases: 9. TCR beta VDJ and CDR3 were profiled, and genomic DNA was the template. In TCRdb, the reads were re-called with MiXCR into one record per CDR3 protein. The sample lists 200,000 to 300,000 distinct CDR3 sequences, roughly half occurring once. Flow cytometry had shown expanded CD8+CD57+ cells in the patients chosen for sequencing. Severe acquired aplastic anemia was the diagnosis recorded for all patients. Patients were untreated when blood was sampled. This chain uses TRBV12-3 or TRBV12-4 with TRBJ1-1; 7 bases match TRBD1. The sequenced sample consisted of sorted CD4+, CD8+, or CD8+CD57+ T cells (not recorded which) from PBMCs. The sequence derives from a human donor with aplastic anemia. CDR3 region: CASSLLGGQPNTEAFF. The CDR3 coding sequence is TGTGCCAGCAGTTTGTTGGGGGGACAGCCAAACACTGAAGCTTTCTTT.